These 18 T cell receptor beta chains originate from one sample sequenced in a study of OX40 agonist ivuxolimab in advanced cancers. Clones were read by immunoSEQ multiplex PCR, and TCRdb kept only the in-frame ones, dropping some. The table has 100,000 or so clones, about nine tenths seen once. The sample in question was CD4+ or CD8+ T cells sorted from blood, obtained in a trial of the OX40 agonist ivuxolimab. Receptors originate from an adult with an advanced solid tumor such as melanoma, head and neck, liver or kidney cancer.

The gene calls are TRBV9 and TRBJ2-3; D tentatively reads TRBD1 or TRBD2 (5 bases each). The CDR3 sequence is 14 residues long. Deletions cut 1 base from V and 1 base from J, with 7 bases between. Germline assignment: CDR1 SGDLS and CDR2 YYNGEE. CDR3 loop: CASSVRGGTDTQYF. CDR3 nucleotide sequence: TGTGCCAGCAGCGTAAGGGGAGGCACAGATACGCAGTATTTT.

This clone has more than one count but fewer than ten. This chain connects TRBV6-1 to TRBJ2-1, with D perhaps matching TRBD1 (6 bases). The V end lost 4 bases, the J end lost 5 bases, and 15 bases lay between the germline ends. Germline values: CDR1 MNHNS, CDR2 SASEGT. CDR3 length: 15 amino acids. The CDR3 nucleotides read TGTGCCAGCAGTGCGGGACAAGCACCTGACAATGAGCAGTTCTTC. Translating gives CASSAGQAPDNEQFF.

The chain combines TRBV7-2 with TRBJ2-5, with D unclear. Trimming removed 4 bases from V and 7 bases from J, with 13 bases in between. The length of the CDR3 is 13 residues. Germline values: CDR1 SGHTA, CDR2 FQGNSA. The CDR3 bases are TGTGCCAGCAGCTACGACTTGCCGGGGACCCAGTACTTC. This encodes CASSYDLPGTQYF.

V gene TRBV30 combines with J gene TRBJ1-6; D is ambiguous. The germline CDR1 and CDR2 sequences are GTSNPN and SVGIG (reference sequence). The CDR3 runs to 12 residues. Trimming removed 6 bases from V and 8 bases from J, with 11 bases in between. CDR3 nucleotides: TGTGCCTGCGGATGGCAGTATTCACCCCTCCACTTT. It encodes CACGWQYSPLHF.

The V gene is TRBV19, the J gene TRBJ2-7; a weak D match, TRBD1 (5 bases). In germline, CDR1 is LNHDA, CDR2 SQIVND (reference sequence). This CDR3 has 16 amino acids. The ends were cut back, 2 bases at V and 2 bases at J, with 16 bases in the middle. The CDR3 nucleotides are TGTGCCAGTAGTATAATGAAAGGCAGGGCCCCCTACGAGCAGTACTTC. As protein: CASSIMKGRAPYEQYF.

J is TRBJ2-6 and V is TRBV19; TRBD1 matches 8 bases. The CDR3 is 18 residues long. CDR1 and CDR2 from the germline V gene are LNHDA and SQIVND (reference sequence). The trim removed 5 bases at V and 3 bases at J, leaving 12 bases unmatched. The CDR3 loop reads CASSPGTGFPRGANVLTF. The CDR3, as DNA: TGTGCCAGTAGTCCTGGGACAGGATTCCCCCGTGGGGCCAACGTCCTGACTTTC.

V gene TRBV6-1 combines with J gene TRBJ2-7, with D perhaps given as TRBD1 or TRBD2 (5 bases each). V lost 2 bases, J lost 6 bases, and 14 bases lay in between. This CDR3 has 14 amino acids. Germline V lookup: CDR1 MNHNS, CDR2 SASEGT. Written as DNA, the CDR3 is TGTGCCAGCAGTGAAAGTGGGGGAAATTTCGAGCAGTACTTC. The encoded protein is CASSESGGNFEQYF.

This clone appeared a single time. The chain has TRBV18 and TRBJ1-5; 10 nucleotides align to TRBD1. V shed 3 bases and J 6 bases; nucleotides not matched to a gene: 5. The V gene's germline CDR1 is KGHSH and CDR2 LQKENI. This CDR3 contains 15 residues. The CDR3 loop reads CASSPGQGKGQPQHF. The CDR3, as DNA: TGTGCCAGCTCACCGGGACAGGGGAAGGGTCAGCCCCAGCATTTT.

The V and J genes are TRBV10-3 and TRBJ2-1; 8 bases agree with TRBD2. Germline-derived CDR1 and CDR2 are ENHRY and SYGVKD. Unmatched junction bases numbered 6, after V lost 0 bases and J lost 2 bases. The CDR3 is 17 amino acids. The DNA for the CDR3 is TGTGCCATCAGTGAGTCGAGCGGGGGACTAACCTACAATGAGCAGTTCTTC. Amino acid sequence: CAISESSGGLTYNEQFF.

This clone was detected only once. The chain joins TRBV6-6 to TRBJ2-2, with TRBD2 matching 8 bases. Germline CDR1 MNHNY, CDR2 SVGAGI (reference sequence). The trim removed 5 bases at V and 6 bases at J, leaving 5 bases unmatched. This CDR3 is built from 14 residues. The CDR3 region has the DNA TGTGCCAGCAGTCTCCTCGGGGGGGCCGGGGAGCTGTTTTTT. Translating it yields CASSLLGGAGELFF.

The chain employs TRBV5-1 and TRBJ1-1; D is unclear. This CDR3 has 13 residues. V lost 5 bases, J lost 0 bases, and 8 bases lay in between. Germline CDR1 SGHRS, CDR2 YFSETQ. CDR3 bases: TGCGCCAGCAGGAGGGATATGAACACTGAAGCTTTCTTT. Its translation is CASRRDMNTEAFF.

The chain links TRBV7-2 to TRBJ1-1; D is ambiguous. Looked up from germline, CDR1 is SGHTA and CDR2 is FQGNSA. CDR3 length equals 14 residues. V lost 0 bases and J 5 bases, leaving 10 bases between the germline ends. The CDR3: CASSLAGSRTEAFF. Written as DNA, the CDR3 is TGTGCCAGCAGCTTAGCGGGGTCGCGGACTGAAGCTTTCTTT.

This chain joins TRBV19 and TRBJ2-2; a weak D match, TRBD1 (6 bases). Between the trimmed V and J ends, which lost 3 bases and 1 base, there was a span of 9 bases. The CDR3 loop spans 15 amino acids. CDR1 is LNHDA and CDR2 is SQIVND in the germline V gene (reference sequence). CDR3: CASSMSGVNTGELFF. The CDR3 DNA reads TGTGCCAGTAGTATGTCAGGGGTGAACACCGGGGAGCTGTTTTTT.

This clone appeared a single time. This chain uses TRBV7-2 with TRBJ2-6, with TRBD2 matching 11 bases. The CDR3 is 18 residues long. Germline V gene data show CDR1 as SGHTA and CDR2 as FQGNSA. After removal of 4 bases from V and 0 bases from J, the junction contained 5 bases not matched to a gene. The CDR3 DNA reads TGTGCCAGCAGCTCTGGACTAGCGGGTAGCTCTGGGGCCAACGTCCTGACTTTC. Translated: CASSSGLAGSSGANVLTF. The whole variable domain, remainder taken from reference TRBV7-2 and TRBJ2-6, is GAGVSQSPSNKVTEKGKDVELRCDPISGHTALYWYRQSLGQGLEFLIYFQGNSAPDKSGLPSDRFSAERTGGSVSTLTIQRTQQEDSAVYLCASSSGLAGSSGANVLTFGAGSRLTVL.

V and J are TRBV28 and TRBJ2-2; D is perhaps TRBD1 (6 bases). This CDR3 region has 16 residues. From germline, CDR1 is MDHEN and CDR2 SYDVKM. Trimming removed 7 bases at V and 4 bases at J, with 19 bases between. CDR3 coding DNA: TGTGCCAGCACCACCGGATCGGTAGGGGGCACCGGGGAGCTGTTTTTT. Translation gives CASTTGSVGGTGELFF.

In nucleotides, the CDR3 is TGCGCCAGCAGCTTGGGTTTGGGGGAGACCCAGTACTTC. Protein product: CASSLGLGETQYF. The rearrangement joins TRBV5-1 to TRBJ2-5; no definite D call. From germline, CDR1 is SGHRS and CDR2 YFSETQ. V gave up 0 bases and J gave up 5 bases, with 8 bases separating them. The CDR3 totals 13 residues.

This clone was observed a few times. The chain links TRBV5-4 to TRBJ1-3; D remains unclear. The CDR3 has 14 residues. Looked up from germline, CDR1 is SGHNT and CDR2 is YYREEE (reference sequence). V was pared by 0 bases and J by 2 bases, with 6 bases between. CDR3 coding DNA: TGTGCCAGCAGCTTGGGGCTGACTGGAAACACCATATATTTT. Amino acid sequence: CASSLGLTGNTIYF.

This chain connects TRBV5-4 to TRBJ2-6; the D is unclear. The germline V gene has CDR1 SGHNT and CDR2 YYREEE (reference sequence). This CDR3 has 16 amino acids. The V end lost 0 bases, the J end lost 1 base, and 8 bases lay between the germline ends. The CDR3 loop reads CASSLDGFSGANVLTF. The CDR3 nucleotides are TGTGCCAGCAGCTTGGATGGCTTTTCTGGGGCCAACGTCCTGACTTTC.